This TCR beta chain was recorded in a study of blood T cell repertoires in COVID-19. The method was immunoSEQ multiplex PCR; TCRdb's version includes in-frame clones alone and lacks a portion of them. The repertoire consists of roughly 410,000 clones, with about 90% occurring once and the leading ten covering 2% to 2.5%. As for this clone: The same CDR3 arises from other DNA sequences in this sample as well.

The junction had 4 bases not matched to a gene; V was cut back by 6 bases and J by 4 bases. This CDR3 has 13 residues. The V call is TRBV12-3 or TRBV12-4, the J call TRBJ2-7; TRBD1 aligns across 9 bases. The sequencing sample was made of peripheral blood. The source is a woman aged 55-69 years with COVID-19, enrolled during active disease. CDR3 DNA: TGTGCCAGCAGCCCGGGACAGGGTTACGAGCAGTACTTC. Translating gives CASSPGQGYEQYF.